This TCR beta chain came from a study of Ad26.COV2.S vaccination and SARS-CoV-2 variants. Study-wide results and limits: From the TCR breadth and depth analyses, total T cell responses may have been underestimated. Post-vaccination spike-specific CD8+ and CD4+ T cell responses reportedly had substantial breadth.

This clone has only a few counts. Its matching antigen is unknown. Germline V gene lookup returns CDR1 SEHNR and CDR2 FQNEAQ (reference sequence). Trimming cost V 4 bases and J 1 base, with 11 bases left between them. There are 15 residues in the CDR3. Here immunoSEQ multiplex PCR was the method, and the copy in TCRdb shows in-frame clones only, minus some. The sample shows around 100,000 clones, less than 85% of them seen only once. The sequence was collected from a human donor who had recovered from COVID-19. V usage is TRBV7-9 and J usage is TRBJ2-1; D possibly corresponds to TRBD2 (5 bases). The sample consisted of peripheral blood, taken after recovery from COVID-19. CDR3 amino acids: CASSYEGRSYNEQFF. CDR3 DNA sequence: TGTGCCAGCAGCTATGAGGGAAGGTCCTACAATGAGCAGTTCTTC.